This paragraph reports one T cell receptor (beta chain). It has no known antigen specificity. The sample holds no much larger clone one base away, and base qualities are not on file. The CDR3 sequence holds 15 residues, the cysteine and phenylalanine included. Kept here is only the CDR3 DNA, which spans 45 bases and is read in frame from base 1. Per the germline V gene (reference sequence), WNHNN is the CDR1 and SYGVQD is the CDR2. V lost 0 bases and J lost 3 bases; the stretch between them is 12 bases long. This sample is drawn from a study of T-cell reconstitution after alpha-beta-depleted transplantation in children (dated by TCRdb to 2016 to 2018). General notes on the study: The study quantitatively tracked T-cell immune reconstitution after TCRalphabeta/CD19-depleted allogeneic hematopoietic cell transplantation in children using TCR repertoire profiling. Overall study outcomes, separate from this receptor: The frequencies of hyperexpanded clones fell over the following months, and after one year, T-cell counts and TCRbeta diversity were mostly attributed to newly produced T cells. Apparently early alphabetaT-cell count recovery about two months after transplant reportedly relied on only several hundred rapidly expanded clones derived from non-depleted graft cells. The high TCRbeta diversity at day 60 in some patients was ascribed to recipient T cells and intrathymic progenitors that had survived conditioning.

Libraries were prepared through PCR. Sequencing was carried out with an Illumina HiSeq 2500. To normalize quantification of the TCRbeta repertoire, the TCR libraries were built with molecular barcoding that relied on unique molecular identifiers. TCRdb itself trimmed the public reads at Q25 with fastp, ran MiXCR and retained productive beta chains. Each entry merges the rows of one CDR3 protein and shows their most common DNA and genes. Within this sample are approximately 1,000,000 distinct CDR3 sequences, with about 29% of them counted one time only. Around 30% of the sample goes to the ten largest clones. The sample's treatment or condition, from its label and the paper: allogeneic hematopoietic cell transplantation with graft depleted of TCRalphabeta T cells and CD19 B cells. TCRalphabeta/CD19-depleted allogeneic hematopoietic cell grafts were given to the transplant recipients, all of whom were children.

The receptor was derived from a boy under three years old who had a stem cell transplant for SCID, so the T cells may come from the graft donor. The chain uses TRBV10-1 and TRBJ2-7, with TRBD1 as a weak D call on 6 bases. Sequencing was performed on PBMCs, mostly from graft donor cells, taken 360 days after TCRalphabeta/CD19-depleted stem cell transplant. The CDR3: CASSESRQGFYEQYF. The DNA sequence is given as TGCGCCAGCAGTGAGTCGCGCCAGGGGTTCTACGAGCAGTACTTC.